The rows below give T cell receptor beta chains drawn from one sample of a study of blood T cells in healthy people across ages. TCRdb itself ran the 5' RACE reads through MiXCR, one entry per CDR3 protein. The table has about 690,000 distinct CDR3 sequences, about 43% seen once. Material: blood. The receptors were gathered from a man older than 75 in good health. Both conserved end residues are part of each CDR3. The order of the fields is CDR3 length, D gene, J gene, clone size, V gene, CDR3 DNA, CDR3 protein. A D gene is named only where the DNA matches it firmly. Not all rows give a size; the values are once, few, many and, for expanded clones, a class.

>14|NA|TRBJ2-1|many|TRBV7-2
TGTGCCAGCAGCGCCAGACTAGTTTCGGGGGAGCAGTTCTTC
CASSARLVSGEQFF
>13|NA|TRBJ1-5|NA|TRBV5-1
TGCGCCAGCAGCGTGGAGGGGGTTCAGCCCCAGCATTTT
CASSVEGVQPQHF
>14|NA|TRBJ1-5|NA|TRBV28
TGTGCCAGCACCTTAGGGGCAGACCGTCAGCCCCAGCATTTT
CASTLGADRQPQHF
>15|NA|TRBJ1-4|NA|TRBV7-8
TGTGCCAGCAGCTTAGTGTCAGCCCAGGGAGAAAAACTGTTTTTT
CASSLVSAQGEKLFF
>14|TRBD1|TRBJ2-1|NA|TRBV3-1
TGTGCCAGCAGCCCTAGACAGGGTCGGGGTGAGCAGTTCTTC
CASSPRQGRGEQFF
>13|NA|TRBJ2-7|NA|TRBV29-1
TGCAGCGTTGTGGATGGGGCAGATGGCGAGCAGTACTTC
CSVVDGADGEQYF
>16|NA|TRBJ2-7|few|TRBV16
TGTGCCAGCAGCCACATCATTGTGGGCAGGGACCACGAGCAGTACTTC
CASSHIIVGRDHEQYF
>15|NA|TRBJ2-7|NA|TRBV6-5
TGTGCCAGCAGTTCCTGGGCAGGGCCCACCTACGAGCAGTACTTC
CASSSWAGPTYEQYF
>17|TRBD1|TRBJ2-7|few|TRBV7-2
TGTGCCAGCAGCTTAGTAGGGGGCAGTCTTCTCTCCTACGAGCAGTACTTC
CASSLVGGSLLSYEQYF
>16|NA|TRBJ1-2|NA|TRBV3-1
TGTGCCAGCAGCCAAGAGGGCGGAGGATCTAACTATGGCTACACCTTC
CASSQEGGGSNYGYTF
>16|TRBD2|TRBJ2-2|few|TRBV15
TGTGCCACCAGCCCTACTAGCGGGGATCACACCGGGGAGCTGTTTTTT
CATSPTSGDHTGELFF
>14|TRBD1|TRBJ2-7|few|TRBV20-1
TGCAGTGCCGCCCCGGGACAGGGGGCCTACGAGCAGTACTTC
CSAAPGQGAYEQYF
>15|NA|TRBJ2-1|few|TRBV7-3
TGTGCCAGCAGCTTCGTGGGAGGCGTGTACAATGAGCAGTTCTTC
CASSFVGGVYNEQFF
>16|TRBD1|TRBJ2-5|NA|TRBV6-1
TGTGCCAGCAGTGAATTTACCGGGACAGGGCTTCATGAGCAGTACTTC
CASSEFTGTGLHEQYF
>15|TRBD2|TRBJ2-1|few|TRBV20-1
TGCAGTGCTAGGGTCGCGGGAGGGCCGAACAATGAGCAGTTCTTC
CSARVAGGPNNEQFF
>12|NA|TRBJ1-2|NA|TRBV12-3/TRBV12-4
TGTGCCAGCAGTGGAGCCGAATGTGGCTACACCTTC
CASSGAECGYTF
>17|NA|TRBJ2-3|NA|TRBV6-2/TRBV6-3
TGTGCCAGCAGTTACTATACCGGCGGTATCGGCACAGATACGCAGTATTTT
CASSYYTGGIGTDTQYF
>13|TRBD1|TRBJ2-7|NA|TRBV12-3/TRBV12-4
TGTGCCAGCAGTTACAGGGGGCCGGGCGAGCAGTACTTC
CASSYRGPGEQYF
>14|TRBD2|TRBJ2-1|many|TRBV12-3/TRBV12-4
TGTGCCAGCGGCCCTAGCGGGGGGGCGAATGAGCAGTTCTTC
CASGPSGGANEQFF
>16|NA|TRBJ1-5|NA|TRBV6-2/TRBV6-3
TGTGCCAGCAGTTACTCGAAGTCGGGGGGCGGACAGCCCCAGCATTTT
CASSYSKSGGGQPQHF
>16|NA|TRBJ2-3|NA|TRBV7-2
TGTGCCAGCAGCCTAAAGTCCGGTCCGGGGACAGATACGCAGTATTTT
CASSLKSGPGTDTQYF
>13|TRBD1|TRBJ2-2|NA|TRBV7-2
TGTGCCAGCAGCTCGGACAGGGTCGGGGAGCTGTTTTTT
CASSSDRVGELFF
>16|NA|TRBJ2-3|NA|TRBV12-3/TRBV12-4
TGTGCCAGCAGTTTAGGAGCGAGGGCGAGCACAGATACGCAGTATTTT
CASSLGARASTDTQYF